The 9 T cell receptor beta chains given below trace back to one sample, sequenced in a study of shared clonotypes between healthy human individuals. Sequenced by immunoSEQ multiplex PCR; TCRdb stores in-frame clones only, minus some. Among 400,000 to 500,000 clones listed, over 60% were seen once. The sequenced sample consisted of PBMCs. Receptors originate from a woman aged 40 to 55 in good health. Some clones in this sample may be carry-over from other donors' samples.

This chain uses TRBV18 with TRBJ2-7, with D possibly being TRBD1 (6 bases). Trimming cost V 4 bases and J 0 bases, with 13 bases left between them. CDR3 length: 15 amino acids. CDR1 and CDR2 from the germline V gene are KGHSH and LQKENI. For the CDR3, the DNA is TGTGCCAGCTCACAAGGGGACATTTACTCCTACGAGCAGTACTTC. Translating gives CASSQGDIYSYEQYF.

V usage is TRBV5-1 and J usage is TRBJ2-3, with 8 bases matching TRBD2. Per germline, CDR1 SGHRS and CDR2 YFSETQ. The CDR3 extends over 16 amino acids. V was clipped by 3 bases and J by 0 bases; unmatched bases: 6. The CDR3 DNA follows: TGCGCCAGCAGCTCCCGGGAGGGCTTAAGCACAGATACGCAGTATTTT. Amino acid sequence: CASSSREGLSTDTQYF.

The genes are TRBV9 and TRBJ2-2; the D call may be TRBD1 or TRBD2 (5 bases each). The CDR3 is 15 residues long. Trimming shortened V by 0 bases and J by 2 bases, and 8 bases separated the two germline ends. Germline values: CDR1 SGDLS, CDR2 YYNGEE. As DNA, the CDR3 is TGTGCCAGCAGCGTAGTCGGGACCAACACCGGGGAGCTGTTTTTT. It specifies CASSVVGTNTGELFF.

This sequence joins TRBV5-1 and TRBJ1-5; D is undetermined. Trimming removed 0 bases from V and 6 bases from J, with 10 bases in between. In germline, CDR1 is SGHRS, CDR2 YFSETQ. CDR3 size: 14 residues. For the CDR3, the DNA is TGCGCCAGCAGCTTGGGGAGTACGGGTCAGCCCCAGCATTTT. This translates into CASSLGSTGQPQHF.

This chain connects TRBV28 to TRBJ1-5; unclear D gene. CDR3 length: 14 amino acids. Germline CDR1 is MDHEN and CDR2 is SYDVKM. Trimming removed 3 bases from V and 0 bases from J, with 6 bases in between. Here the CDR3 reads CASSLEGSNQPQHF. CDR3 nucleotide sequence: TGTGCCAGCAGTTTGGAGGGTAGCAATCAGCCCCAGCATTTT.

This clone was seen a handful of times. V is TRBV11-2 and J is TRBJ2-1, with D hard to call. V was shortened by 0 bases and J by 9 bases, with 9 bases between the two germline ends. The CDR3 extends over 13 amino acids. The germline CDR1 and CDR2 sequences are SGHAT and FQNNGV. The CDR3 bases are TGTGCCAGCAGCTTAGATCGGACCATTGAGCAGTTCTTC. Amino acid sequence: CASSLDRTIEQFF.

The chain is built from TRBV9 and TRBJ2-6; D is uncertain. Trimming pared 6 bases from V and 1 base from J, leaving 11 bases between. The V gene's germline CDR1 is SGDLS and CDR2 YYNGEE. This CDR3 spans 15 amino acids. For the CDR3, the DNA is TGTGCCAGCACTGAAAGAGGATCTGGGGCCAACGTCCTGACTTTC. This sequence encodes CASTERGSGANVLTF.

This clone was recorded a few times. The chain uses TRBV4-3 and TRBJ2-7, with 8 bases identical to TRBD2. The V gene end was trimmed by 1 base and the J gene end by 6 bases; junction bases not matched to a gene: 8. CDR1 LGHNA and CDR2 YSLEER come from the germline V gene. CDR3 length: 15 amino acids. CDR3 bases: TGCGCCAGCAGCCAAGTGGGCGGGAGGATAGGCGAGCAGTACTTC. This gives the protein CASSQVGGRIGEQYF.

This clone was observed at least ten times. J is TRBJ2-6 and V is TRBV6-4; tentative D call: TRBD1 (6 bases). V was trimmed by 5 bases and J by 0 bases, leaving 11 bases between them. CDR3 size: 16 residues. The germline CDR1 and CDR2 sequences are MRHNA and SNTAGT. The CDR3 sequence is CASSTGQSSGANVLTF. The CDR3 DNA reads TGTGCCAGCAGTACCGGACAGTCCTCTGGGGCCAACGTCCTGACTTTC.